Listed here are 28 T cell receptor beta chains from one sample, sequenced in a study of cytomegalovirus exposure and HLA in healthy donors. The data were produced by immunoSEQ multiplex PCR, yet TCRdb's version contains in-frame clones alone and is incomplete. This table has about 360,000 clones, roughly 89% appearing once. The source material was PBMCs. The receptors were sampled from a woman aged 18-30 years in good health and CMV-seronegative.

The rearrangement joins TRBV5-1 to TRBJ2-1, with 9 positions matching TRBD2. The CDR3 contains 15 residues. Trimming removed 4 bases from V and 0 bases from J; junction bases left unmatched: 2. The germline V gene has CDR1 SGHRS and CDR2 YFSETQ. The CDR3 sequence: CASSDSGSSYNEQFF. The CDR3 DNA sequence: TGCGCCAGCAGCGATAGCGGGAGCTCCTACAATGAGCAGTTCTTC. The full variable domain, rest sourced from reference TRBV5-1 and TRBJ2-1, is KAGVTQTPRYLIKTRGQQVTLSCSPISGHRSVSWYQQTPGQGLQFLFEYFSETQRNKGNFPGRFSGRQFSNSRSEMNVSTLELGDSALYLCASSDSGSSYNEQFFGPGTRLTVL.

This clone has a handful of counts. In DNA form, the CDR3 reads TGCGCCAGCAGCTTGGCCCTAGACCCTAGCGAGCAGTACTTC. Translation gives CASSLALDPSEQYF. This chain links TRBV5-1 with TRBJ2-7; D not certain. The CDR3 covers 14 residues. Trimming took 0 bases from V and 6 from J, leaving 13 bases between them. Germline CDR1 and CDR2: SGHRS and YFSETQ.

The rearrangement uses TRBV27 and TRBJ2-7; 7 bases line up with TRBD2. In germline, CDR1 is MNHEY, CDR2 SMNVEV (reference sequence). The trim removed 6 bases at V and 6 bases at J, leaving 5 bases unmatched. The CDR3 consists of 12 residues. The CDR3 coding sequence is TGTGCCAGCAGCCGGACGGGGGGCGAGCAGTACTTC. Its protein is CASSRTGGEQYF.

CDR3 DNA: TGTGCCAGCACCCCTCAGGGAGATACGCAGTATTTT. This encodes CASTPQGDTQYF. The V call is TRBV7-9, the J call TRBJ2-3; possibly TRBD1 for D (5 bases). CDR3 size: 12 residues. Trimming removed 7 bases from V and 5 bases from J, with 10 bases in between. Germline V gene data show CDR1 as SEHNR and CDR2 as FQNEAQ (reference sequence).

The rearrangement joins TRBV6-4 to TRBJ2-2, with D perhaps matching TRBD1 (6 bases). This CDR3 is 13 amino acids long. Trimming left V 6 bases short and J 3 bases short, with 8 bases between. Germline V gene data show CDR1 as MRHNA and CDR2 as SNTAGT. The CDR3 bases are TGTGCCAGCAGGACAGGTGACACCGGGGAGCTGTTTTTT. Protein product: CASRTGDTGELFF.

Here the CDR3 DNA reads TGCGCCAGCAGTGAGTCTTCCAGGCGTCTGAACACTGAAGCTTTCTTT. The encoded protein is CASSESSRRLNTEAFF. The rearrangement links TRBV10-2 to TRBJ1-1; D is unclear. Germline CDR1 reads WSHSY; CDR2 reads SAAADI. The V end was cut by 0 bases, the J end by 0 bases, with 11 bases between. The CDR3 totals 16 residues.

This clone is a singleton in its sample. The V and J genes are TRBV28 and TRBJ2-3; 8 nucleotides align to TRBD2. Germline loops: CDR1 MDHEN, CDR2 SYDVKM. V shed 3 bases, J shed 4 bases, and the junction held 3 bases outside the gene matches. CDR3 size: 14 residues. CDR3 sequence reads: CASSLAGGSDTQYF. The CDR3 region has the DNA TGTGCCAGCAGTTTGGCGGGAGGATCAGATACGCAGTATTTT.

The chain employs TRBV30 and TRBJ2-5; D is unresolved. This CDR3 is built from 17 residues. The V end lost 2 bases, the J end lost 1 base, and 20 bases lay between the germline ends. CDR1 and CDR2 from the germline V gene are GTSNPN and SVGIG (reference sequence). The CDR3 nucleotides read TGTGCCTGGAGTTTTCCCTGGGTAGCAGCCTTCCAAGAGACCCAGTACTTC. Translating gives CAWSFPWVAAFQETQYF. Combining the CDR3 with reference TRBV30 and TRBJ2-5 gives the whole variable domain SQTIHQWPATLVQPVGSPLSLECTVEGTSNPNLYWYRQAAGRGLQLLFYSVGIGQISSEVPQNLSASRPQDRQFILSSKKLLLSDSGFYLCAWSFPWVAAFQETQYFGPGTRLLVL.

The V gene is TRBV4-1, the J gene TRBJ2-1, with TRBD2 matching 8 bases. The junction had 8 bases not matched to a gene; V was cut back by 2 bases and J by 8 bases. Germline CDR1 is MGHRA and CDR2 is YSYEKL. The CDR3 is made up of 15 amino acids. The CDR3 region has the DNA TGCGCCAGCAGCCAACTAAGCGGGAGTTCCTATGAGCAGTTCTTC. Its protein product is CASSQLSGSSYEQFF.

The rearrangement joins TRBV5-1 to TRBJ2-3; D is uncertain. Deletions cut 1 base from V and 3 bases from J, with 9 bases between. CDR3 length: 14 amino acids. Germline CDR1 and CDR2: SGHRS and YFSETQ. The DNA of the CDR3 is TGCGCCAGCAGCTTGTTGCGAGATACAGATACGCAGTATTTT. This encodes CASSLLRDTDTQYF.

V gene TRBV11-2 combines with J gene TRBJ2-7, with TRBD2 matching over 10 bases. Trimming removed 1 base from V and 4 bases from J; junction bases left unmatched: 16. The CDR3 length is 19 residues. Germline CDR1 and CDR2: SGHAT and FQNNGV. The CDR3 spells CASSLARVLAVAGGYEQYF. CDR3 nucleotide sequence: TGTGCCAGCAGCTTAGCTCGGGTCCTGGCGGTAGCGGGAGGTTACGAGCAGTACTTC.

J is TRBJ1-5 and V is TRBV28; D not resolved. This CDR3 has 16 residues. In germline, CDR1 is MDHEN, CDR2 SYDVKM. Trimming left V 2 bases short and J 4 bases short, with 15 bases between. CDR3 loop: CASSLVGGPLNQPQHF. The DNA of the CDR3 is TGTGCCAGCAGTTTAGTAGGAGGTCCCCTAAATCAGCCCCAGCATTTT.

The J gene is TRBJ2-1, the V gene TRBV11-2; D not certain. CDR1 is SGHAT, CDR2 FQNNGV, per germline. Deletions cut 5 bases from V and 11 bases from J, with 10 bases between. The CDR3 spans 11 residues. This CDR3 is CASSLSPKQFF. CDR3 sequence (DNA): TGTGCCAGCAGCCTAAGTCCCAAGCAGTTCTTC. The whole variable domain, remainder taken from reference TRBV11-2 and TRBJ2-1, is EAGVAQSPRYKIIEKRQSVAFWCNPISGHATLYWYQQILGQGPKLLIQFQNNGVVDDSQLPKDRFSAERLKGVDSTLKIQPAKLEDSAVYLCASSLSPKQFFGPGTRLTVL.

The chain is built from TRBV30 and TRBJ1-1; D remains unclear. V lost 4 bases and J 3 bases, leaving 9 bases between the germline ends. Germline CDR1 reads GTSNPN; CDR2 reads SVGIG (reference sequence). The CDR3 totals 12 residues. In nucleotides, the CDR3 is TGTGCCTGGACGCGGGGAGACACTGAAGCTTTCTTT. This codes for CAWTRGDTEAFF. The full variable domain, with the rest looked up from reference TRBV30 and TRBJ1-1, is SQTIHQWPATLVQPVGSPLSLECTVEGTSNPNLYWYRQAAGRGLQLLFYSVGIGQISSEVPQNLSASRPQDRQFILSSKKLLLSDSGFYLCAWTRGDTEAFFGQGTRLTVV.

The chain has TRBV2 and TRBJ1-4; unclear D gene. The V gene lost 1 base and the J gene lost 10 bases, with 13 bases spanning the gap. Germline values: CDR1 SNHLY, CDR2 FYNNEI. There are 14 residues in the CDR3. The CDR3 DNA reads as TGTGCCAGCAGTGAAGGGCAGTGGCTCCCAAAACTGTTTTTT. This gives the protein CASSEGQWLPKLFF.

CDR3 coding DNA: TGTGCCAGCAGGGCAGGGGGAAGCTATGGCTACACCTTC. Its protein product is CASRAGGSYGYTF. The V call is TRBV28, the J call TRBJ1-2; 7 nucleotides align to TRBD1. Unmatched junction bases numbered 5, after V lost 6 bases and J lost 4 bases. From germline, CDR1 is MDHEN and CDR2 SYDVKM. This CDR3 has 13 residues.

This chain connects TRBV27 to TRBJ2-2; weak D call: TRBD2 (6 bases). Germline CDR1 is MNHEY and CDR2 is SMNVEV (reference sequence). V was clipped by 11 bases and J by 8 bases, with 15 bases between them. CDR3 length: 12 amino acids. CDR3 coding DNA: TGTGCCGGGAGCGGGTTCTGGGGGGAGCTGTTTTTT. Encoded protein: CAGSGFWGELFF.

This clone was seen a single time. The chain links TRBV20-1 to TRBJ1-2; a weak D match, TRBD1 (5 bases). V lost 5 bases, J lost 8 bases, and 12 bases lay in between. CDR3 length: 11 amino acids. The germline V gene has CDR1 DFQATT and CDR2 SNEGSKA (reference sequence). In nucleotides, the CDR3 is TGCAGTGCTGCTGGGGCAGGGGGCTACACCTTC. It encodes CSAAGAGGYTF.

This rearrangement joins TRBV27 to TRBJ2-5; 9 bases are a match to TRBD1. This CDR3 comprises 14 residues. V was pared by 6 bases and J by 3 bases, with 5 bases of the junction left unmatched. The V gene's germline CDR1 is MNHEY and CDR2 SMNVEV (reference sequence). DNA of the CDR3: TGTGCCAGCAGCTATACAGGGGGCAAAGAGACCCAGTACTTC. It codes for CASSYTGGKETQYF.

The chain employs TRBV19 and TRBJ1-5; D might be TRBD1 (5 bases). Germline V gene sequence: CDR1 LNHDA, CDR2 SQIVND (reference sequence). V dropped 5 bases and J dropped 3 bases, with 8 bases sitting between them. This CDR3 region has 13 residues. CDR3: CASSADINQPQHF. DNA of the CDR3: TGTGCCAGTAGTGCGGACATCAATCAGCCCCAGCATTTT. The full variable domain, its missing parts supplied by reference TRBV19 and TRBJ1-5, is DGGITQSPKYLFRKEGQNVTLSCEQNLNHDAMYWYRQDPGQGLRLIYYSQIVNDFQKGDIAEGYSVSREKKESFPLTVTSAQKNPTAFYLCASSADINQPQHFGDGTRLSIL.

The J gene is TRBJ2-7, the V gene TRBV5-5; 8 nucleotides match TRBD2. The germline V gene encodes CDR1 SGHKS and CDR2 YYEKEE (reference sequence). The CDR3 extends over 14 amino acids. V shed 4 bases, J shed 4 bases, and the junction held 7 bases outside the gene matches. CDR3 coding DNA: TGTGCCAGCAGCCATACCGGGGGGGAATACGAGCAGTACTTC. Translation: CASSHTGGEYEQYF. The full variable domain, with the rest looked up from reference TRBV5-5 and TRBJ2-7, is DAGVTQSPTHLIKTRGQQVTLRCSPISGHKSVSWYQQVLGQGPQFIFQYYEKEERGRGNFPDRFSARQFPNYSSELNVNALLLGDSALYLCASSHTGGEYEQYFGPGTRLTVT.

J is TRBJ2-1 and V is TRBV5-1, with D tentatively TRBD1 (5 bases). Trimming left V 2 bases short and J 6 bases short, with 15 bases between. The germline gives CDR1 SGHRS, CDR2 YFSETQ. The CDR3 extends over 15 amino acids. CDR3: CASSLLSPTVNEQFF. For the CDR3, the DNA is TGCGCCAGCAGCTTACTATCACCGACAGTCAATGAGCAGTTCTTC.

This chain connects TRBV29-1 to TRBJ2-3, with 11 bases matching TRBD2. Germline values: CDR1 SQVTM, CDR2 ANQGSEA. The CDR3 totals 16 residues. The J segment lost 4 bases and the V segment lost 4 bases, leaving 10 bases of the junction unmatched. CDR3 sequence (DNA): TGCAGCGTTGTACTAGCGGGAGATGCATGGGCAGATACGCAGTATTTT. Encoded protein: CSVVLAGDAWADTQYF.

The CDR3 region is CASTLSGSRYNEQFF. The CDR3 DNA reads as TGTGCCAGCACCTTAAGCGGGAGTCGGTACAATGAGCAGTTCTTC. This chain links TRBV6-1 with TRBJ2-1, with 8 positions matching TRBD2. CDR3 length equals 15 residues. V gave up 7 bases and J gave up 4 bases; unmatched junction bases: 9. Per germline, CDR1 MNHNS and CDR2 SASEGT.

The J gene is TRBJ2-7, the V gene TRBV27; D not certain. Germline CDR1 is MNHEY and CDR2 is SMNVEV (reference sequence). The CDR3 extends over 15 amino acids. Trimming removed 2 bases from V and 0 bases from J, with 11 bases in between. CDR3 nucleotide sequence: TGTGCCAGCAGTTTACGCGAGGAAAGCTCCTACGAGCAGTACTTC. Translation gives CASSLREESSYEQYF.

This sequence joins TRBV9 and TRBJ2-2; D perhaps matches TRBD2 (5 bases). Germline V gene sequence: CDR1 SGDLS, CDR2 YYNGEE. The V end was cut by 4 bases, the J end by 4 bases, with 14 bases between. CDR3 length equals 15 residues. The CDR3 DNA sequence: TGTGCCAGCAGCCCCCGGGAAGGCAGCACCGGGGAGCTGTTTTTT. Residues: CASSPREGSTGELFF.

The V and J genes are TRBV6-5 and TRBJ2-7, with TRBD1 matching over 10 bases. Per germline, CDR1 MNHEY and CDR2 SVGAGI. Trimming removed 2 bases from V and 1 base from J; junction bases left unmatched: 5. The CDR3 covers 16 residues. CDR3 sequence (DNA): TGTGCCAGCAGTTACAGGGACAGGGGTAGATCCTACGAGCAGTACTTC. It translates to CASSYRDRGRSYEQYF.

This clone was found a few times. V gene TRBV27 combines with J gene TRBJ1-2, with TRBD1 matching 9 bases. Germline CDR1 and CDR2: MNHEY and SMNVEV (reference sequence). V gave up 10 bases and J gave up 4 bases; unmatched junction bases: 7. The CDR3 loop spans 13 amino acids. For the CDR3, the DNA is TGTGCCACCAGAACAGGGGGCAGCTATGGCTACACCTTC. Encoded protein: CATRTGGSYGYTF.